These 23 T cell receptor beta chains originate from one sample sequenced in a study of cytomegalovirus exposure and HLA in healthy donors. Vbeta (60) and Jbeta (13) primers were used in the PCR. Generated by immunoSEQ multiplex PCR, the TCRdb table keeps only in-frame clones and is missing some. Here the sample spans over 70,000 clones, just under 75% being singletons. The sequenced sample consisted of PBMCs. These receptors were taken from a human donor in good health.

The chain couples TRBV27 to TRBJ1-2; the match to TRBD1 covers 9 bases. The V gene's germline CDR1 is MNHEY and CDR2 SMNVEV (reference sequence). V shed 5 bases and J 4 bases; nucleotides not matched to a gene: 17. The length of the CDR3 is 18 residues. CDR3: CASSPLQGALTPLYGYTF. In DNA form, the CDR3 reads TGTGCCAGCAGTCCCCTACAGGGGGCGCTGACCCCACTCTATGGCTACACCTTC.

This chain connects TRBV5-1 to TRBJ2-3; no clear D. This CDR3 comprises 14 residues. Between the trimmed V and J ends, which lost 1 base and 4 bases, there was a span of 10 bases. Germline CDR1 is SGHRS and CDR2 is YFSETQ. In DNA, the CDR3 is TGCGCCAGCAGCTTGATTCTCCGGGCAGATACGCAGTATTTT. Translating gives CASSLILRADTQYF.

The chain uses TRBV7-2 and TRBJ2-3; a possible D gene is TRBD1 (6 bases). The germline V and J ends were trimmed by 6 bases and 2 bases, with 21 bases remaining between them. Germline V gene lookup returns CDR1 SGHTA and CDR2 FQGNSA. This CDR3 region has 17 residues. The CDR3 protein is CASRPTGTKAYTDTQYF. In DNA, the CDR3 is TGTGCCAGCAGACCCACAGGGACGAAGGCCTACACAGATACGCAGTATTTT. Based on the CDR3 plus reference TRBV7-2 and TRBJ2-3, the full variable domain is GAGVSQSPSNKVTEKGKDVELRCDPISGHTALYWYRQSLGQGLEFLIYFQGNSAPDKSGLPSDRFSAERTGGSVSTLTIQRTQQEDSAVYLCASRPTGTKAYTDTQYFGPGTRLTVL.

The rearrangement uses TRBV5-8 and TRBJ2-7; possibly TRBD2 for D (5 bases). There are 12 residues in the CDR3. Germline assignment: CDR1 SGHTS and CDR2 YDEGEE. V gave up 2 bases and J gave up 6 bases, with 9 bases separating them. The CDR3 protein is CASSFGGGEQYF. In DNA form, the CDR3 reads TGTGCCAGCAGCTTCGGAGGCGGCGAGCAGTACTTC. Full variable domain (outside the CDR3, taken from reference TRBV5-8 and TRBJ2-7): EAGVTQSPTHLIKTRGQQATLRCSPISGHTSVYWYQQALGLGLQFLLWYDEGEERNRGNFPPRFSGRQFPNYSSELNVNALELEDSALYLCASSFGGGEQYFGPGTRLTVT.

The rearrangement uses TRBV5-6 and TRBJ2-1; 10 nucleotides agree with TRBD2. Germline trimming cut 4 bases from V and 3 bases from J; bases unmatched to any gene: 10. CDR3 size: 17 residues. From germline, CDR1 is SGHDT and CDR2 YYEEEE. CDR3 protein: CASSKAGTSARYNEQFF. For the CDR3, the DNA is TGTGCCAGCAGCAAGGCCGGGACTAGCGCACGCTACAATGAGCAGTTCTTC. Together with reference TRBV5-6 and TRBJ2-1, the CDR3 gives the full variable domain: DAGVTQSPTHLIKTRGQQVTLRCSPKSGHDTVSWYQQALGQGPQFIFQYYEEEERQRGNFPDRFSGHQFPNYSSELNVNALLLGDSALYLCASSKAGTSARYNEQFFGPGTRLTVL.

This sequence joins TRBV5-5 and TRBJ1-5, with D perhaps matching TRBD1 (5 bases). Germline assignment: CDR1 SGHKS and CDR2 YYEKEE (reference sequence). V was pared by 3 bases and J by 6 bases, with 13 bases between. This CDR3 comprises 14 residues. CDR3 sequence reads: CASSSGGVGQPQHF. The CDR3 nucleotides are TGTGCCAGCAGCTCGGGGGGGGTCGGTCAGCCCCAGCATTTT.

The chain has TRBV4-1 and TRBJ2-6; D possibly corresponds to TRBD2 (6 bases). From germline, CDR1 is MGHRA and CDR2 YSYEKL. Trimming took 4 bases from V and 0 from J, leaving 25 bases between them. The CDR3 is 21 residues long. The CDR3 here is CASSPKTSLGITNSGANVLTF. The CDR3 coding sequence is TGCGCCAGCAGCCCTAAGACTAGTCTCGGAATCACTAACTCTGGGGCCAACGTCCTGACTTTC.

The chain employs TRBV28 and TRBJ1-1, with D perhaps matching TRBD1 (5 bases). V dropped 6 bases and J dropped 4 bases, with 15 bases sitting between them. Germline-derived CDR1 and CDR2 are MDHEN and SYDVKM. There are 14 residues in the CDR3. CDR3 region: CASSPQGYGTEAFF. As DNA, the CDR3 is TGTGCCAGCAGCCCCCAGGGTTACGGCACTGAAGCTTTCTTT.

The chain has TRBV6-5 and TRBJ1-4, with 7 bases that match TRBD1. Germline CDR1 and CDR2: MNHEY and SVGAGI. The CDR3 loop spans 14 amino acids. The V segment lost 6 bases and the J segment 6 bases; nucleotides outside the gene matches: 7. The CDR3 region has the DNA TGTGCCAGCAGCCCCAGGGGGAAGGATGAAAAACTGTTTTTT. Its protein is CASSPRGKDEKLFF.

In its sample, this clone was seen once. This chain links TRBV6-1 with TRBJ2-1; D gene uncertain. The CDR3 is made up of 15 amino acids. The germline CDR1 and CDR2 sequences are MNHNS and SASEGT. Deletions cut 1 base from V and 4 bases from J, with 11 bases between. The CDR3 nucleotides are TGTGCCAGCAGTGAAGGTGCGTCCCGATACAATGAGCAGTTCTTC. Residues: CASSEGASRYNEQFF.

The CDR3: CASSLARGLAGDATDTQYF. CDR3 DNA sequence: TGCGCCAGCAGCTTGGCCAGGGGACTAGCGGGAGACGCGACAGATACGCAGTATTTT. The chain joins TRBV5-1 to TRBJ2-3; TRBD2 matches at 14 bases. V lost 0 bases to trimming and J lost 3 bases; unmatched junction nucleotides: 9. Germline V gene sequence: CDR1 SGHRS, CDR2 YFSETQ. The CDR3 consists of 19 residues.

V usage is TRBV7-3 and J usage is TRBJ2-5, with TRBD2 matching over 9 bases. With 5 bases clipped from V and 0 bases from J, the junction kept 4 bases outside the gene matches. The germline CDR1 and CDR2 sequences are SGHTA and FQGTGA. The length of the CDR3 is 15 residues. CDR3: CASSRSSGNQETQYF. In DNA, the CDR3 is TGTGCCAGCAGCCGGTCTAGCGGGAACCAAGAGACCCAGTACTTC.

J is TRBJ1-2 and V is TRBV30; 10 bases map to TRBD1. Germline V gene lookup returns CDR1 GTSNPN and CDR2 SVGIG (reference sequence). CDR3 length: 15 amino acids. Germline trimming cut 2 bases from V and 8 bases from J; bases unmatched to any gene: 11. The CDR3 reads CAWSLTGTGARGYTF. As DNA, the CDR3 is TGTGCCTGGAGTCTAACCGGGACAGGGGCACGAGGCTACACCTTC. The variable domain in full, with the rest retrieved from reference TRBV30 and TRBJ1-2, is SQTIHQWPATLVQPVGSPLSLECTVEGTSNPNLYWYRQAAGRGLQLLFYSVGIGQISSEVPQNLSASRPQDRQFILSSKKLLLSDSGFYLCAWSLTGTGARGYTFGSGTRLTVV.

The DNA for the CDR3 is TGTGCCAGCAGCGCCCCCGGGACGGGACTTTACGAGCAGTACTTC. This codes for CASSAPGTGLYEQYF. The rearrangement links TRBV5-4 to TRBJ2-7; D perhaps matches TRBD2 (6 bases). CDR1 and CDR2 (germline): SGHNT, YYREEE (reference sequence). The CDR3 loop spans 15 amino acids. V dropped 4 bases and J dropped 4 bases, with 18 bases sitting between them.

This clone has only one observation. The chain has TRBV6-5 and TRBJ2-7; 7 bases map to TRBD1. Germline V gene sequence: CDR1 MNHEY, CDR2 SVGAGI. Trimming at V came to 2 bases and at J to 2 bases, leaving 6 bases not matched to a gene. The CDR3 sequence is 15 residues long. In DNA form, the CDR3 reads TGTGCCAGCAGTTACGCTCGGGACAGCGCCTACGAGCAGTACTTC. It translates to CASSYARDSAYEQYF.

The CDR3 loop is CASSPQINTEAFF. CDR3 sequence (DNA): TGCGCCAGCAGCCCTCAGATAAACACTGAAGCTTTCTTT. The V and J genes are TRBV5-1 and TRBJ1-1; D unclear. CDR3 length: 13 residues. Germline V gives CDR1 SGHRS, CDR2 YFSETQ. Trimming shortened V by 4 bases and J by 2 bases, and 9 bases separated the two germline ends.

The rearrangement uses TRBV19 and TRBJ2-7; 9 bases map to TRBD1. V lost 3 bases, J lost 0 bases, and 3 bases stayed unmatched. Germline CDR1 LNHDA, CDR2 SQIVND (reference sequence). This CDR3 comprises 15 residues. The CDR3 DNA is TGTGCCAGTAGTATTCAGGGACAGGGCTCCTACGAGCAGTACTTC. Amino acids: CASSIQGQGSYEQYF.

This chain joins TRBV29-1 and TRBJ2-7; a possible D gene is TRBD2 (5 bases). With 3 bases removed from V and 6 bases from J, the gap between germline ends came to 15 bases. This CDR3 is built from 13 residues. Germline lookup yields CDR1 SQVTM and CDR2 ANQGSEA. The CDR3 protein is CSVDVKVGAEQYF. In DNA, the CDR3 is TGCAGCGTTGATGTAAAGGTGGGAGCCGAGCAGTACTTC.

J is TRBJ2-7 and V is TRBV6-5, with TRBD1 matching 9 bases. V lost 2 bases to trimming and J lost 4 bases; unmatched junction nucleotides: 6. Germline CDR1 reads MNHEY; CDR2 reads SVGAGI. The CDR3 sequence is 15 residues long. The CDR3 is CASSYTGTGWYEQYF. For the CDR3, the DNA is TGTGCCAGCAGTTACACCGGGACAGGGTGGTACGAGCAGTACTTC.

This clone has only a few counts. The V gene is TRBV11-2, the J gene TRBJ2-7, with a tentative D call TRBD1 (5 bases). In germline, CDR1 is SGHAT, CDR2 FQNNGV. This CDR3 comprises 14 residues. Deletions cut 2 bases from V and 9 bases from J, with 17 bases between. CDR3 nucleotide sequence: TGTGCCAGCAGCTTATCGTCAGGGAAAGGATGGCAGTACTTC. This codes for CASSLSSGKGWQYF.

V is TRBV30 and J is TRBJ2-1; D call uncertain. Germline V gene data show CDR1 as GTSNPN and CDR2 as SVGIG (reference sequence). V was clipped by 0 bases and J by 6 bases, with 9 bases between them. This CDR3 comprises 13 residues. The CDR3 nucleotides read TGTGCCTGGAGTGTGGGTAGCCCCAATGAGCAGTTCTTC. Its translation is CAWSVGSPNEQFF. Based on the CDR3 plus reference TRBV30 and TRBJ2-1, the full variable domain is SQTIHQWPATLVQPVGSPLSLECTVEGTSNPNLYWYRQAAGRGLQLLFYSVGIGQISSEVPQNLSASRPQDRQFILSSKKLLLSDSGFYLCAWSVGSPNEQFFGPGTRLTVL.

This clone is a singleton in its sample. The rearrangement joins TRBV19 to TRBJ1-1, with 8 bases identical to TRBD1. The V and J ends lost 6 bases and 6 bases, in that order; junction bases with no gene match: 12. Germline V gene sequence: CDR1 LNHDA, CDR2 SQIVND (reference sequence). This CDR3 has 15 residues. DNA for the CDR3: TGTGCCAGTAGCCGGACAGGGAGGGTTGACCCTGAAGCTTTCTTT. Residues: CASSRTGRVDPEAFF.

The gene calls are TRBV16 and TRBJ1-4; D not resolved. This CDR3 comprises 16 residues. Germline V gives CDR1 KGHSY, CDR2 FQNENV. V lost 2 bases and J 0 bases, leaving 10 bases between the germline ends. CDR3 region: CASSQVRVSTNEKLFF. The CDR3 DNA reads as TGTGCCAGCAGCCAAGTTCGGGTTTCAACTAATGAAAAACTGTTTTTT.